This T cell receptor beta chain derives from a study of beta chain features in type 1 diabetes. Findings and limits, study-wide: All four CD4+ subsets from Type 1 diabetes patients carried moderately but significantly shorter TCRB CDR3s.

This clone has at least ten counts. Its antigen is unidentified. V trimming: 4 bases; J trimming: 5 bases; junction bases outside the gene matches: 6. Germline CDR1 reads MGHDK; CDR2 reads SYGVNS. This CDR3 is 14 amino acids long. Sequencing targeted expressed TCRB transcripts, as all isolated RNA had been reverse transcribed. The table came from immunoSEQ multiplex PCR; TCRdb's copy has only in-frame clones and leaves some out. The sample lists nearly 350,000 clones, approximately 10% occurring once. Sequencing was carried out using central memory CD4+ T cells from blood. The J gene is TRBJ1-2, the V gene TRBV25-1, with 8 bases fitting TRBD1. This TCR came from a young man with type 1 diabetes. This chain's CDR3 is CASSAPGGRYGYTF. The CDR3 coding sequence is TGTGCCAGCAGTGCCCCAGGGGGCAGGTATGGCTACACCTTC.